The clone carrying this T cell receptor (beta chain) was observed once. The data were taken from a study of blood T cell repertoires in COVID-19. Background on the study: Spain, Italy and the United States supplied samples that represented acute and convalescent COVID-19. Sample material is recorded as cDNA or gDNA derived from T cells, B-cell-depleted T cells, or PBMCs.

In the study's own analysis: Amplifying reference gene primers gave estimates of nucleated cell counts. TCRdb's copy holds only in-frame clones and misses some; the assay was immunoSEQ multiplex PCR. That table furnishes V, J and clone size, whereas the DNA furnished D and trimming. This table holds roughly 130,000 clones, 80% to 90% found once. The V end was cut by 3 bases, the J end by 0 bases, with 17 bases between. Germline-derived CDR1 and CDR2 are SGHNT and YENEEA. The CDR3 is made up of 17 amino acids. The genes are TRBV11-3 and TRBJ2-5; TRBD1 might be the D (6 bases). Sequencing used peripheral blood. The source is a woman in her sixties with acute or convalescent COVID-19. The CDR3 protein is CASSLGMGTRYQETQYF. CDR3 nucleotide sequence: TGTGCCAGCAGCTTGGGGATGGGGACACGGTACCAAGAGACCCAGTACTTC.